This T cell receptor (beta chain) was retrieved from a study of blood T cell repertoires in COVID-19. For the study at large: PBMCs, B-cell-depleted T cells, or T cells were the source of the cDNA or gDNA that made up the material.

In the authors' methods: It was from reference gene primer amplification that nucleated cell counts were estimated. Here immunoSEQ multiplex PCR was the method, and the copy in TCRdb shows in-frame clones only, minus some. V, J and clone size reflect that table, while D and trimming were determined from the DNA. Here the sample spans about 130,000 clones, approximately 83% being singletons. The CDR3 is 17 amino acids. From germline, CDR1 is SGHNT and CDR2 YENEEA. V lost 9 bases and J 0 bases, leaving 21 bases between the germline ends. The receptor was derived from a man between 35 and 55 years old with active or convalescent COVID-19. Input material: peripheral blood. The chain combines TRBV11-3 with TRBJ1-5, with D tentatively TRBD1 (5 bases). In DNA form, the CDR3 reads TGTGCCAGACTCCCCCCTTCAGGGAATTATAGCAATCAGCCCCAGCATTTT. Its translation: CARLPPSGNYSNQPQHF.